This T cell receptor (beta chain) was sequenced in a study of T cell changes during pregnancy in multiple sclerosis. This CDR3 has 18 residues. With 4 bases clipped from V and 7 bases from J, the junction kept 18 bases outside the gene matches. Germline V gene data show CDR1 as MDHEN and CDR2 as SYDVKM. Data came from immunoSEQ multiplex PCR; TCRdb stores just in-frame clones and leaves some out. Of 100,000 or so clones listed, approximately 91% are singletons. The source was peripheral blood, collected in the second trimester of pregnancy. This sequence originates from a female donor with multiple sclerosis, enrolled in a pregnancy study. This chain links TRBV28 with TRBJ2-3; 9 bases line up with TRBD2. CDR3 coding DNA: TGTGCCAGCAGTTCCCCCCCACGAGGTAGCGGGAGTATATATACGCAGTATTTT. Amino acids: CASSSPPRGSGSIYTQYF.